The text below deals with one T cell receptor (beta chain). Its specific antigen is unknown. One base away there is no much larger clone; base qualities are not given. Systemically healthy Caucasian individuals from Russia, 35 to 40 in total and aged roughly 6 to 100 years, were included as donors. Each donor gave around 9.9 milliliters of peripheral blood, collected into EDTA-treated Vacutainer tubes. Ficoll-Paque density-gradient centrifugation was used to isolate PBMCs, with at least 6 million per sample. Trizol reagent was used to extract total RNA from the PBMCs, yielding at least 5.5 micrograms per sample. For every donor, an aliquot of PBMCs went through flow cytometry to measure the percentages of naive CD45RAhigh/CD27high T cells. From a lookup of the germline V gene, CDR1 and CDR2 are MNHEY and SVGEGT. A distance of 9 bases separates the germline ends of V and J, which lose 8 bases and 1 base respectively. Including cysteine and phenylalanine, the CDR3 has 13 amino acids. Only the CDR3 portion is preserved as DNA: 39 bases, with reading frame beginning at the first base.

The method behind the library was 5' RACE. Sequencing took place on an Illumina HiSeq 2500. A second PCR of roughly 6 to 11 cycles was run with a J-beta primer mix and a sample-barcoded 5' primer. Each TCR beta cDNA molecule received a unique molecular identifier from a template-switch 5' adaptor carrying 12 random nucleotides. Each sample yielded at least 3 million CDR3-containing paired-end reads. The Mint cDNA synthesis kit, primed by a TRBC-specific oligonucleotide, was used to synthesize first-strand cDNA from all RNA. Following uracil-DNA glycosylase treatment, a first 18-cycle PCR with universal primers M1SS and BC2_uni_R was performed on all cDNA. On the study's bioinformatics: Normalization of each sample was performed by random selection of 1 million high-quality reads, each carrying a distinct molecular identifier. Reads with shared molecular identifiers were discarded instead of being binned into consensus sequences. CDR3 identification, clonotype clustering and error correction used MiTCR with a Q25 quality threshold and the strictest error-elimination algorithm. A nonparametric unseen species model using Euler transformation provided a lower-bound estimate of total TCR beta diversity. TCRdb reprocessed the public reads (quality trimming at Q25 with fastp, clone calling with MiXCR) and kept in-frame beta chains. Rows merge per CDR3 protein into single entries with the most common DNA and genes. The V and J calls come from TCRdb's annotation, not from the publication. The sample table records about 780,000 distinct CDR3 sequences; roughly 46% of these occur just once. Jointly, the top ten make up less than 20% of the sample.

The sample is drawn from a study of blood T cells in healthy people across ages (dated by TCRdb to about 2015). Describing the broader study: In model experiments, roughly one uniquely barcoded TCR beta cDNA molecule per two T cells was captured by template switching. Using deep sequencing normalized with unique cDNA molecular identifiers, the study measured how TCR beta repertoire diversity changes with age. The donors were split into four age groups: young (average 16 years), middle-aged (about 40), aged (more than 60) and long-lived (82). To avoid experimental bias, donors of different ages were distributed randomly across sequencing lanes. Using the same blood draw, the study looked at two additional independent replicas of 1 million unique cDNA reads for two donors, one aged 18 to 30 and the other aged 80 or older. Broad study findings and their caveats: Estimates of total diversity from one million sequenced T cells were regarded as lower bounds and underestimates. Conclusive comparison of naive and antigen-experienced compartments was prevented by the profiling of bulk unsorted PBMCs. Because the CMV infection status of the donors was unknown, age-related changes in expanded clonotypes may potentially have been confounded. As age increased, observed TCR beta diversity per million T cells dropped in a roughly linear way, and a significant reduction was already evident by age 40. Observed TCR beta diversity correlated strongly with the percentage of naive T cells measured by flow cytometry. The long-lived group showed more naive CD4+ T cells, fewer expanded clones and increased TCR diversity than the aged group, suggesting age selection.

The sequence came from a man of 80 years or more in good health. Sequenced: blood. The chain uses TRBV6-2 or TRBV6-3 and TRBJ1-5, with TRBD1 as a weak D call on 5 bases. The CDR3 protein is CASQGWSNQPQHF. Read as DNA, the sequence is TGTGCCAGCCAGGGCTGGAGCAATCAGCCCCAGCATTTT.